This record concerns one TCR beta chain sequence. Clinical history reported by participants formed the basis on which cohorts were assigned. J lost 7 bases, V lost 2 bases, and 9 bases had no gene match. Germline-derived CDR1 and CDR2 are MNHEY and SMNVEV (reference sequence). CDR3 length equals 17 residues. These data are taken from a study of blood T cell repertoires in COVID-19. The wider study: Some COVID-19 samples were acute and others convalescent; all came from the United States, Italy and Spain. PBMCs, B-cell-depleted T cells, or T cells were the source of the cDNA or gDNA that made up the material.

The authors' processing: Researchers report that nucleated cell counts were estimated from reference gene primer amplification. Data came from immunoSEQ multiplex PCR; TCRdb stores just in-frame clones and leaves some out. For V, J and clone size, that table is used; D and trimming come from the DNA. The sample shows about 300,000 clones, 89% of them seen only once. V and J are TRBV27 and TRBJ2-1, with 12 bases matching TRBD2. The sequencing input was PBMCs or T cells enriched from blood (not recorded which). This TCR came from a man aged 60 to 75 who had recovered from COVID-19. The CDR3 loop is CASSLKSSGRVENEQFF. In DNA form, the CDR3 reads TGTGCCAGCAGTTTAAAGTCTAGCGGGAGGGTTGAGAATGAGCAGTTCTTC.